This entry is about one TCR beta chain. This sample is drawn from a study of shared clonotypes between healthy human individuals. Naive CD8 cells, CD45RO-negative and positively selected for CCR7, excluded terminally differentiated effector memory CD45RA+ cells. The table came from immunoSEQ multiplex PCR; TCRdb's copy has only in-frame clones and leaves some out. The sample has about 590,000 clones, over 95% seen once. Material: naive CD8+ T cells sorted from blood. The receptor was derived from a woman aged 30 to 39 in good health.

For the CDR3, the DNA is TGTGCCAGTGGACTAGCGGGAGACAATGAGCAGTTCTTC. As protein: CASGLAGDNEQFF. The rearrangement joins TRBV13 to TRBJ2-1, with 13 bases fitting TRBD2. V lost 9 bases, J lost 5 bases, and 1 base stayed unmatched. The length of the CDR3 is 13 residues. Looked up from germline, CDR1 is PRHDT and CDR2 is FYEKMQ (reference sequence).